This T cell receptor beta chain was recovered during a study of cytomegalovirus exposure and HLA in healthy donors (TCRdb year 2017). Regarding the complete study: According to a later analysis, the 120 or so validation repertoires were produced on the same platform as the 666 repertoires of the first cohort. The study was designed to test whether signatures of past pathogen exposure could be identified by cataloging public T cell receptors. In addition to the first cohort of around 670 subjects, a separate validation cohort of approximately 130 different subjects was used. To predict cytomegalovirus infection status, the study combined high-throughput TCR immunosequencing, statistical association of individual TCRs with disease status, and machine learning.

About this clone: The antigen this receptor binds is unknown. No per-base quality is available; no much larger clone lies one base away.

The method was the immunoSEQ multiplex PCR assay. The study's own analysis went as follows. To diagnose cytomegalovirus status from the catalog of TCR beta chain sequences, a statistical classification framework was built. TCRdb took this table from immuneACCESS and kept in-frame rearrangements with V and J called. Such tables lack part of the clones; where checked against another copy, unresolved V genes explain under half of the gap, and the rest is unexplained. D and trimming come from the DNA, and the V and J calls and clone size come from that table. The sample table contains about 65,000 clones; only one count was recorded for about 90% of them. The ten largest clones represent around 1.4% of the sample. Taken from cysteine to phenylalanine, the CDR3 has 13 residues. Left in the record is the CDR3 DNA by itself, 39 bases read in frame from the first base. Looking up the germline V gene yields CDR1 SGHRS and CDR2 YFSETQ. V is cut by 2 bases and J by 8 bases, and the space between the germline ends is 11 bases.

What the research found in general, with its limitations: A later analysis lacked HLA typing for the validation cohort, so it scored co-occurrence in that cohort across all 110 or so repertoires. Across donors, most TCR sequences were observed very rarely, whereas some public TCRs were present in many individuals. A later analysis found that TCRs clustered in the first cohort also tended to co-occur in the 100 to 150 validation repertoires, with more than 90% of cluster scores above 0. A total of fewer than 200 TCR beta chains were listed by the study as associated with cytomegalovirus. It was suggested by the authors that the approach could potentially be generalized to other disease states and immunological phenotypes. In vitro tests confirmed that a few of the cytomegalovirus-associated TCR beta chains recognize cytomegalovirus antigens. The classifier was reported to diagnose cytomegalovirus status with high specificity and sensitivity in both the original cohort and the validation cohort.

The donors belonged to the validation cohort of approximately 130 subjects, which was separate from the approximately 700-subject first cohort. Recombination joined TRBV5-1 with TRBJ2-1; a tentative D call is TRBD1 (5 bases match). The receptor was isolated from a woman in her late teens or twenties in good health and CMV-seronegative. Sequencing was done on a sample of PBMCs. The sequenced DNA: TGCGCCAGCAGCTTAAGCAGGGATCATGAGCAGTTCTTC. The encoded protein is CASSLSRDHEQFF.